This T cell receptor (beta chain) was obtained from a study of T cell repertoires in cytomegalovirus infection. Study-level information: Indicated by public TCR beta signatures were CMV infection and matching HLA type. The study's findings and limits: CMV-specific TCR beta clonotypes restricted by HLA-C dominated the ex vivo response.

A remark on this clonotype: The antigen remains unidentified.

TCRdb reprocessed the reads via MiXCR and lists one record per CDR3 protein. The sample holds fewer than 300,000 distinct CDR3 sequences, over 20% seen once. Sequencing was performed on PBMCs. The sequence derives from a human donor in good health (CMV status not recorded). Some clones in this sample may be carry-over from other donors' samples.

The CDR3 nucleotides read TGCGCCAGCAGCTTCGACAGGGTAAACTACGAGCAGTACTTC. Translated, it gives CASSFDRVNYEQYF. The chain links TRBV5-1 to TRBJ2-7, with 7 bases identical to TRBD1. Germline values: CDR1 SGHRS, CDR2 YFSETQ. J lost 3 bases, V lost 2 bases, and 5 bases had no gene match. The CDR3 has 14 residues.